The entry below describes one T cell receptor beta chain. The data belong to a study of beta chain features in type 1 diabetes. Overall study: Across the samples, around 110,000,000 sorted cells were examined in total.

Germline CDR1 is SGHAT and CDR2 is FQDESV (reference sequence). The CDR3 spans 18 residues. V was cut by 3 bases and J by 0 bases, with 20 bases left in between. Expressed TCRB transcripts were sequenced, since all the RNA that had been isolated was reverse transcribed. The study sequenced naive, central memory and regulatory T cell samples to an average of about 3.5 million reads. Measured with immunoSEQ multiplex PCR; TCRdb has only the in-frame clones, and not every one. The data hold hundreds of thousands of clones, with 15% to 18% observed a single time. Sequences were obtained from naive CD4+ T cells from blood. The rearrangement joins TRBV11-1 to TRBJ1-1, with D possibly TRBD1 on 6 matching bases. The receptor was isolated from a man younger than 35 in good health. CDR3 amino acids: CASSLLRANRDMNTEAFF. CDR3 in DNA: TGTGCCAGCAGCTTGCTAAGGGCAAACAGGGACATGAACACTGAAGCTTTCTTT.